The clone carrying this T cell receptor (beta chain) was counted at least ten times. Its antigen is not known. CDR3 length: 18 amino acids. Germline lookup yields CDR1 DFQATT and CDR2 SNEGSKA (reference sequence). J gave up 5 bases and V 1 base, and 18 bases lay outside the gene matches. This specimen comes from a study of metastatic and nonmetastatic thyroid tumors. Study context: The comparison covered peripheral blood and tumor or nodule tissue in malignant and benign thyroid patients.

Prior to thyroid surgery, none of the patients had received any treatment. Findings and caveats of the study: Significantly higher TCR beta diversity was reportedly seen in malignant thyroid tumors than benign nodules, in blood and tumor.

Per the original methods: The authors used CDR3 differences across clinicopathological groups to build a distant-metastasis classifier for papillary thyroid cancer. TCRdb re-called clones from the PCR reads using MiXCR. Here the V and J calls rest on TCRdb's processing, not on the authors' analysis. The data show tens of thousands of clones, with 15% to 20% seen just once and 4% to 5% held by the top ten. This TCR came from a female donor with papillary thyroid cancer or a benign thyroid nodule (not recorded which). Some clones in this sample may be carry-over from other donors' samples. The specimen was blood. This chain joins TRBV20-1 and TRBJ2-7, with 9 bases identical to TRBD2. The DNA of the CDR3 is TGCAGTGCTAGAGCCCGGCGGGAGCGGGGGGTCCTAGGGGACGAGCAGTACTTC. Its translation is CSARARRERGVLGDEQYF.